This entry lists 21 T cell receptor beta chains sequenced from one sample in a study of identical twins. TCRdb re-analysed the 5' RACE reads in MiXCR, keeping a single row per CDR3 protein. This table has approximately 690,000 distinct CDR3 sequences, around 6% appearing once. Sequenced: naive T cells sorted from blood. These receptors all come from a man aged 18 to 29 in good health.

This clonotype has a handful of counts. The chain couples TRBV10-3 to TRBJ2-3; 7 bases are a match to TRBD2. The CDR3 is 15 amino acids. Germline loops: CDR1 ENHRY, CDR2 SYGVKD. V trimming: 4 bases; J trimming: 3 bases; junction bases outside the gene matches: 7. The CDR3 sequence is CAISGGLGLTDTQYF. For the CDR3, the DNA is TGTGCCATCAGTGGAGGACTAGGGTTGACAGATACGCAGTATTTT.

This clonotype was detected a few times. The gene calls are TRBV19 and TRBJ1-5; no clear D. V was trimmed by 7 bases and J by 4 bases, leaving 17 bases between them. From germline, CDR1 is LNHDA and CDR2 SQIVND (reference sequence). The CDR3 loop spans 15 amino acids. CDR3 protein: CASTEIGVRNQPQHF. The CDR3 nucleotides read TGTGCCAGTACCGAAATCGGGGTGAGAAATCAGCCCCAGCATTTT.

The table lists this clonotype with many counts. CDR3 in amino acids: CASSQDSWSPLHF. The CDR3 DNA follows: TGCGCCAGCAGCCAAGACAGTTGGTCACCCCTCCACTTT. The rearrangement joins TRBV4-3 to TRBJ1-6; D remains unclear. Trimming removed 0 bases at V and 10 bases at J, with 7 bases between. CDR1 is LGHNA and CDR2 is YSLEER in the germline V gene. The CDR3 loop spans 13 amino acids.

This clonotype came up many times. This chain connects TRBV24-1 to TRBJ2-1; 9 positions agree with TRBD1. Germline CDR1 KGHDR, CDR2 SFDVKD. This CDR3 is built from 15 residues. Unmatched junction bases numbered 6, after V lost 8 bases and J lost 2 bases. The DNA for the CDR3 is TGTGCCACCACCTACGGGACAGGGCCCTACAATGAGCAGTTCTTC. It codes for CATTYGTGPYNEQFF.

Points on this clonotype: One junction end does not reproduce the germline sequence, and a read error may be involved. The chain uses TRBV5-1 and TRBJ2-1, with 13 bases lining up with TRBD2. Germline CDR1 SGHRS, CDR2 YFSETQ. The CDR3 length is 14 residues. The CDR3 sequence: CASSSGLAGVRWIF. CDR3 DNA sequence: TGCGCCAGCAGCTCCGGACTAGCGGGAGTGAGGTGGATCTTC.

There are many counts of this clonotype. The chain has TRBV12-3 or TRBV12-4 and TRBJ2-2, with D perhaps matching TRBD2 (5 bases). The V and J ends lost 5 bases and 1 base respectively, with 17 bases between them. This CDR3 spans 17 amino acids. The CDR3 reads CASSLGVWLENTGELFF. CDR3 in DNA: TGTGCCAGCAGTCTCGGGGTGTGGCTGGAGAACACCGGGGAGCTGTTTTTT.

This clonotype occurred many times. The V and J genes are TRBV27 and TRBJ2-3; no definite D call. With 4 bases removed from V and 2 bases from J, the gap between germline ends came to 10 bases. Germline V lookup: CDR1 MNHEY, CDR2 SMNVEV (reference sequence). CDR3 size: 14 residues. The CDR3 DNA follows: TGTGCCAGCAGTTCTCTCCCACTCACAGATACGCAGTATTTT. It yields the protein CASSSLPLTDTQYF.

This clonotype has only a few counts. This rearrangement joins TRBV7-8 to TRBJ1-3; D gene uncertain. CDR1 is SGHVS and CDR2 is FQNEAQ in the germline V gene. V was cut by 4 bases and J by 2 bases, with 12 bases left in between. This CDR3 is built from 15 residues. The CDR3 region is CASSYESQTGNTIYF. Written as DNA, the CDR3 is TGTGCCAGCAGCTACGAGTCGCAAACTGGAAACACCATATATTTT. Looking up the rest from reference TRBV7-8 and TRBJ1-3 gives the full variable domain: GAGVSQSPRYKVAKRGQDVALRCDPISGHVSLFWYQQALGQGPEFLTYFQNEAQLDKSGLPSDRFFAERPEGSVSTLKIQRTQQEDSAVYLCASSYESQTGNTIYFGEGSWLTVV.

This clonotype was seen at least ten times. The chain recombines TRBV5-1 with TRBJ2-7, with TRBD1 matching 7 bases. Trimming at V came to 3 bases and at J to 5 bases, leaving 8 bases not matched to a gene. Germline CDR1 is SGHRS and CDR2 is YFSETQ. This CDR3 has 14 residues. The CDR3 DNA follows: TGCGCCAGCAGCTCCACAGGGGCCTCTAACGAGCAGTACGTC. Translation: CASSSTGASNEQYV.

This clonotype was detected many times. This sequence joins TRBV29-1 and TRBJ2-5; D may be TRBD2 (5 bases). Looked up from germline, CDR1 is SQVTM and CDR2 is ANQGSEA. V was pared by 4 bases and J by 1 base, with 16 bases between. This CDR3 region has 15 residues. The CDR3 sequence: CSVAYGGFTQETQYF. CDR3 nucleotides: TGCAGCGTTGCGTACGGCGGGTTTACCCAAGAGACCCAGTACTTC. Complete variable domain (other parts from reference TRBV29-1 and TRBJ2-5): SAVISQKPSRDICQRGTSLTIQCQVDSQVTMMFWYRQQPGQSLTLIATANQGSEATYESGFVIDKFPISRPNLTFSTLTVSNMSPEDSSIYLCSVAYGGFTQETQYFGPGTRLLVL.

This clonotype has a count of ten or more. The chain joins TRBV12-3 or TRBV12-4 to TRBJ2-2, with 8 bases matching TRBD2. V lost 6 bases to trimming and J lost 4 bases; unmatched junction nucleotides: 7. The CDR3 has 15 residues. The CDR3 nucleotides are TGTGCCAGCAGCTGGGTCGGGGGGGGCACCGGGGAGCTGTTTTTT. Translation gives CASSWVGGGTGELFF.

This clonotype was picked up a small number of times. This sequence joins TRBV18 and TRBJ1-4; 8 bases line up with TRBD1. The CDR3 extends over 15 amino acids. The germline V gene encodes CDR1 KGHSH and CDR2 LQKENI. The V and J ends lost 3 bases and 8 bases, in that order; junction bases with no gene match: 8. CDR3 loop: CASSPRTGRVEKLFF. The CDR3 region has the DNA TGTGCCAGCTCACCCCGGACAGGGAGGGTCGAAAAACTGTTTTTT.

The genes are TRBV5-4 and TRBJ2-3, with TRBD2 matching 14 bases. Germline V lookup: CDR1 SGHNT, CDR2 YYREEE (reference sequence). The CDR3 has 18 amino acids. J gave up 0 bases and V 5 bases, and 8 bases lay outside the gene matches. CDR3 loop: CASRAGLAGGPSTDTQYF. CDR3 in DNA: TGTGCCAGCAGAGCTGGACTAGCGGGAGGCCCTAGCACAGATACGCAGTATTTT.

This clonotype was counted only a few times. The chain is built from TRBV14 and TRBJ2-2; 8 nucleotides match TRBD2. Germline assignment: CDR1 SGHDN and CDR2 FVKESK. V shed 4 bases, J shed 0 bases, and the junction held 19 bases outside the gene matches. CDR3 length: 21 amino acids. The CDR3 DNA reads TGTGCCAGCAGCCCTCGACCCGAGACAATAGCGGGGCAGACGAACACCGGGGAGCTGTTTTTT. Encoded protein: CASSPRPETIAGQTNTGELFF.

Notes on this clonotype: Germline is not matched at one junction end, which may reflect a read error. This sequence joins TRBV20-1 and TRBJ2-7; 7 bases line up with TRBD2. The CDR3 is 12 residues long. Germline assignment: CDR1 DFQATT and CDR2 SNEGSKA (reference sequence). The CDR3 spells CSAREGINEQYF. In DNA, the CDR3 is TGCAGCGCTAGGGAGGGTATCAACGAGCAGTACTTC.

The chain employs TRBV6-5 and TRBJ2-5; 7 bases fit TRBD1. Germline CDR1 is MNHEY and CDR2 is SVGAGI. The CDR3 is 14 amino acids. Losses at the gene ends were 2 bases for V and 4 bases for J; bases not matched to a gene: 4. The CDR3 protein is CASSYEDRTETQYF. CDR3 DNA: TGTGCCAGCAGTTACGAGGACAGGACAGAGACCCAGTACTTC.

This clonotype was seen only a few times. This chain joins TRBV7-2 and TRBJ2-3; no clear D. The V end lost 4 bases, the J end lost 6 bases, and 20 bases lay between the germline ends. CDR3 size: 16 residues. Germline CDR1 and CDR2: SGHTA and FQGNSA. The CDR3 DNA reads TGTGCCAGCAGCTATTCCCTGGAACCCGCCGACGATACGCAGTATTTT. Its translation: CASSYSLEPADDTQYF.

The V gene is TRBV12-3 or TRBV12-4, the J gene TRBJ2-1, with D perhaps matching TRBD1 (5 bases). The CDR3 covers 14 residues. The germline V and J ends were trimmed by 2 bases and 5 bases, with 10 bases remaining between them. The DNA of the CDR3 is TGTGCCAGCAGTTTACTAGGACACCACAATGAGCAGTTCTTC. Its protein product is CASSLLGHHNEQFF.

This clonotype was found many times. The CDR3 region has the DNA TGTGCCAGCAGCAACGTTGGAGCCGGGGAGCTGTTTTTT. It specifies CASSNVGAGELFF. The gene calls are TRBV9 and TRBJ2-2; D ambiguous. Trimming stripped 4 bases from V and 6 bases from J, with 10 bases between. This CDR3 is built from 13 residues. The germline CDR1 and CDR2 sequences are SGDLS and YYNGEE. The entire variable domain, with the rest obtained from reference TRBV9 and TRBJ2-2, is as follows: DSGVTQTPKHLITATGQRVTLRCSPRSGDLSVYWYQQSLDQGLQFLIQYYNGEERAKGNILERFSAQQFPDLHSELNLSSLELGDSALYFCASSNVGAGELFFGEGSRLTVL.

Concerning this clonotype: A much larger clonotype is one base distant, so this may be a read error. No conserved phenylalanine or tryptophan ends this CDR3, so it is likely a read error. This chain joins TRBV12-3 or TRBV12-4 and TRBJ2-7; the D gene is possibly TRBD2 (6 bases). The V gene lost 5 bases and the J gene lost 5 bases, with 16 bases spanning the gap. The CDR3 is made up of 14 amino acids. The CDR3 region is CASSAGTPTHEQYI. CDR3 in DNA: TGTGCCAGCAGTGCCGGGACTCCGACCCACGAGCAGTACATC.

V and J are TRBV5-1 and TRBJ2-1; 9 bases match TRBD1. CDR1 SGHRS and CDR2 YFSETQ come from the germline V gene. The CDR3 extends over 15 amino acids. V was clipped by 2 bases and J by 6 bases; unmatched bases: 6. The CDR3: CASSFGQGTLNEQFF. The DNA for the CDR3 is TGCGCCAGCAGCTTCGGACAGGGGACCCTCAATGAGCAGTTCTTC.